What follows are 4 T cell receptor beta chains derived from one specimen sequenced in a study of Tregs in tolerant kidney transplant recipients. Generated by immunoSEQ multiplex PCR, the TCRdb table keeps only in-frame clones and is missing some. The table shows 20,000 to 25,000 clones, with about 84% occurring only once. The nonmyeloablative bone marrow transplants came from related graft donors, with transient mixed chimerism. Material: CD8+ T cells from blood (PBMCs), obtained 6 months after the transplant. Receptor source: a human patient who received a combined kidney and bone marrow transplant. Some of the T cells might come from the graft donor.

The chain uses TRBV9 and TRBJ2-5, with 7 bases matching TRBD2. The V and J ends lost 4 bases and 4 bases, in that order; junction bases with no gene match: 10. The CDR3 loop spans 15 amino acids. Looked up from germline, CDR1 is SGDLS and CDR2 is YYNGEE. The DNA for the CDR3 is TGTGCCAGCAGCTCGGGACTATCCGGGGGAGAGACCCAGTACTTC. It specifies CASSSGLSGGETQYF.

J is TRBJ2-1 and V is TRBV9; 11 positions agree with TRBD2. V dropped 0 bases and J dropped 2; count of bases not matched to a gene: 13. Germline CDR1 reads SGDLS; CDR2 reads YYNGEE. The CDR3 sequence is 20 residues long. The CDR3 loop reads CASSVDPGLAAGGPYNEQFF. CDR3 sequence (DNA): TGTGCCAGCAGCGTAGACCCGGGACTAGCGGCCGGAGGTCCCTACAATGAGCAGTTCTTC.

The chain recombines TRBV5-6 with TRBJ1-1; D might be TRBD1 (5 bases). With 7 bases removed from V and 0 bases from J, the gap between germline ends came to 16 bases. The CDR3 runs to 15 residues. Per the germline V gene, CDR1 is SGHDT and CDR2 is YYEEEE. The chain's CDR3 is CASLQNRLLNTEAFF. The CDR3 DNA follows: TGTGCCAGCCTCCAAAACAGGCTCCTGAACACTGAAGCTTTCTTT.

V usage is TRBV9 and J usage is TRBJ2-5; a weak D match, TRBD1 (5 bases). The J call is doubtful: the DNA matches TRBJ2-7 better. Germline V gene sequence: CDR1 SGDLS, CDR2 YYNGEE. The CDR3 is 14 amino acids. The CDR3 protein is CASSVVTGRYEQYF. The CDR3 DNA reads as TGTGCCAGCAGCGTAGTTACAGGACGCTACGAGCAGTACTTC.